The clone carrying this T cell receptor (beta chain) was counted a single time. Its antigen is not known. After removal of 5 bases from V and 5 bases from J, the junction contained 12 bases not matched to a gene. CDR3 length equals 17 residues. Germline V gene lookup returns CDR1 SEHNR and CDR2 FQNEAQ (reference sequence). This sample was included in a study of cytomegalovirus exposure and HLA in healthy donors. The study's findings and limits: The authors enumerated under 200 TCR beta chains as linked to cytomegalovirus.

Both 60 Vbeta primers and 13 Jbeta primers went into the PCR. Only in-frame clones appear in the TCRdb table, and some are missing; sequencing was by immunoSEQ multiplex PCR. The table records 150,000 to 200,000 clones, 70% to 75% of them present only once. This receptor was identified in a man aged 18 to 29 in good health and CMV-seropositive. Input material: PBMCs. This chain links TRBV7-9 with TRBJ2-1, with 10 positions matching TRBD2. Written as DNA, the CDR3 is TGTGCCAGCAGCCCTCCACTCAGCGGGAGGGCCCACAATGAGCAGTTCTTC. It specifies CASSPPLSGRAHNEQFF.